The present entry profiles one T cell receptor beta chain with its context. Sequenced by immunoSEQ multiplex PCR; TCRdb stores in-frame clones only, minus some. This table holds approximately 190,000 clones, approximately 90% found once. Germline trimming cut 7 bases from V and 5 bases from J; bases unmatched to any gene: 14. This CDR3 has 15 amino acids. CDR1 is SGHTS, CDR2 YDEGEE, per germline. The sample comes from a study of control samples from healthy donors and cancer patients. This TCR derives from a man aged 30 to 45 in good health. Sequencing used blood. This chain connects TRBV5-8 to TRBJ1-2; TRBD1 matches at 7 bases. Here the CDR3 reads CASRLRDRVFYGYTF. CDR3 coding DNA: TGTGCCAGCCGCCTCCGGGACAGAGTGTTTTATGGCTACACCTTC.